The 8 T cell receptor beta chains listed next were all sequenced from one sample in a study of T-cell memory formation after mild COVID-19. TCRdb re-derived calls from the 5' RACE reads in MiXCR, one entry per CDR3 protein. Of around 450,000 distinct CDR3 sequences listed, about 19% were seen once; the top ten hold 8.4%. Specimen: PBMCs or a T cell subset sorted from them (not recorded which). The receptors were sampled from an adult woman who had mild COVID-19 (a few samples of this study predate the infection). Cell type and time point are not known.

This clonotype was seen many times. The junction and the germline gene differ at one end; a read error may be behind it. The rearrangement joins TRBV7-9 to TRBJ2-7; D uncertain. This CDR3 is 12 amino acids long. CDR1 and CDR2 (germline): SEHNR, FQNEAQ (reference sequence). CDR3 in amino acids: CASSLDTYEQYF. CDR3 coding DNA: TGCGCCAGCAGCTTGGATACCTACGAGCAGTACTTC.

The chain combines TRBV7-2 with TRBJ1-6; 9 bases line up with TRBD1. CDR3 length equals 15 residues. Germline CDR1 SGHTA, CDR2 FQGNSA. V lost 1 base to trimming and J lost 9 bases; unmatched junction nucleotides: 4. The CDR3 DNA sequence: TGTGCCAGCAGCTTAGGGTGGACAGGGGTTTCACCCCTCCACTTT. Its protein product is CASSLGWTGVSPLHF.

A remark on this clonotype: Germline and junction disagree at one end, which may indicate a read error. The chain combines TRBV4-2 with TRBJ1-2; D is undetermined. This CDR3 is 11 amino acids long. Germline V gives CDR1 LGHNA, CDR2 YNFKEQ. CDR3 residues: CASNRTRGRSF. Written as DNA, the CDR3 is TGTGCCAGCAATCGGACCCGCGGCCGCAGCTTC.

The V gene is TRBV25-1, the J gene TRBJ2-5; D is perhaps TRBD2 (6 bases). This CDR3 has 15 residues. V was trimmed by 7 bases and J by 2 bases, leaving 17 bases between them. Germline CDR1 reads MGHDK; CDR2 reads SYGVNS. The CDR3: CASTHPGGGQETQYF. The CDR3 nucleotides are TGTGCCAGCACCCACCCCGGGGGAGGACAAGAGACCCAGTACTTC.

This CDR3 is CSVVAWLLGSSYEQYF. The CDR3 DNA reads as TGCAGCGTTGTCGCTTGGCTCCTAGGTTCCTCCTACGAGCAGTACTTC. The chain is built from TRBV29-1 and TRBJ2-7; no clear D gene. The CDR3 totals 16 residues. V was shortened by 4 bases and J by 0 bases, with 19 bases between the two germline ends. CDR1 is SQVTM and CDR2 is ANQGSEA in the germline V gene.

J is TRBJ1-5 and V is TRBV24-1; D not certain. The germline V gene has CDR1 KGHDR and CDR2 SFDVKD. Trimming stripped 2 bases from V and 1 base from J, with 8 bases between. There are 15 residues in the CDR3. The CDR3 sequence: CATSDSGFSNQPQHF. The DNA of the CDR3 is TGTGCCACCAGTGATTCCGGGTTCAGCAATCAGCCCCAGCATTTT.

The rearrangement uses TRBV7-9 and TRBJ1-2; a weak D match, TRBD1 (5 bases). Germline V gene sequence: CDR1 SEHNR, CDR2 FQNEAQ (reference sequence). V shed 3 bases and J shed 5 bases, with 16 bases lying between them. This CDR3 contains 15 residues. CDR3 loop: CASSLVIAPGYGYTF. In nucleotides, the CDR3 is TGTGCCAGCAGCTTGGTGATCGCCCCAGGGTATGGCTACACCTTC.

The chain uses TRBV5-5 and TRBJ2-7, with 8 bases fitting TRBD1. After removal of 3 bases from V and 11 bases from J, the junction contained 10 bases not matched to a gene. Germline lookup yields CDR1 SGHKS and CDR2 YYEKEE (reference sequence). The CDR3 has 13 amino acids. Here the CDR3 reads CASSWTGRRGEYF. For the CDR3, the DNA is TGTGCCAGCAGCTGGACAGGGCGCCGAGGGGAGTACTTC.